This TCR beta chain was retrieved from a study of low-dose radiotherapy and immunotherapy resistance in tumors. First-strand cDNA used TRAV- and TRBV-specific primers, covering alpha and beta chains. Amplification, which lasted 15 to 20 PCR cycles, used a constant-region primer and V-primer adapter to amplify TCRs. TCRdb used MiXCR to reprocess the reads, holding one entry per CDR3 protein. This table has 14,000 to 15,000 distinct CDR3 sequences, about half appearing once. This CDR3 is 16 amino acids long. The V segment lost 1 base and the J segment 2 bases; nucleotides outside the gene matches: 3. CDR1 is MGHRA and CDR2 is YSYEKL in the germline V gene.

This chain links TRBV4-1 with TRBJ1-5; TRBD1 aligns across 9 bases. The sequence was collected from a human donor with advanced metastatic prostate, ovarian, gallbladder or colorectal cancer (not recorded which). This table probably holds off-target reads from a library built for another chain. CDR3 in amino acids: CASSQVQGARNQPQHF. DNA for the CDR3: TGCGCCAGCAGCCAAGTACAGGGGGCTCGCAATCAGCCCCAGCATTTT.